This T cell receptor beta chain was retrieved from a study of T cells after yellow fever vaccination (dated by TCRdb to between 2018 and 2020). Regarding the complete study: The SMART-Seq v4 Ultra Low Input RNA kit was used to prepare libraries from fractions with low cell numbers. Bulk PBMC replicates and cell subsets were isolated from blood drawn at multiple timepoints before and after both primary and secondary immunization. The cohort comprised two healthy male donors, one aged 18 to 29 and one aged 30 to 39 years. To follow T-cell clones before and after primary and booster YFV17D yellow fever vaccination, bulk TCR alpha and beta repertoires were sequenced over time. Overall study results and their limits: The study included only a couple of donors, which limits how far the findings can be generalized. FACS-sorted repertoires could contain abundant contaminating clonotypes from the bulk population, so computational filtering was required. A small share of clonotypes occurred in both CD4 and CD8 compartments, likely arising from convergent recombination. Most clones expanded after primary vaccination (around 96% of CD4 and roughly 90% of CD8) were re-detected after the booster, suggesting that broad memory maintenance occurred. Compared with the primary T-cell response, the secondary T-cell response was faster but weaker, reaching its peak on day 5 rather than on day 15.

A few counts support this clonotype. Its recognized antigen is unknown. Base qualities are not recorded, but no much larger clone differs from it by a single base. TCR cDNA was synthesized by 5'RACE template switching, which introduced a universal primer site and unique molecular identifiers. cDNA synthesis was primed from both the TCR alpha and TCR beta constant segments. Two PCR steps were used to amplify libraries, with sample barcodes and sequencing adapters being added in the second step. Sequencing of libraries was performed on Illumina HiSeq 2500 (2x100 bp) or NovaSeq (2x150 bp). The published analysis was carried out like this. Reads were demultiplexed and collapsed into UMI consensus sequences with MIGEC, and V(D)J alignment was performed with MiXCR. Clonotypes responding to the vaccine were identified with edgeR on replicate PBMC samples, with the criteria of FDR below 0.01 and a log2 fold change above 5 up to day 15. Bulk clonotypes were assigned CD4 or CD8 identity according to which sequenced CD4 or CD8 repertoire held them at higher abundance. TCRdb passed the public sequencing reads through fastp at Q25 and MiXCR, retaining productive beta sequences. Entries are consolidated by CDR3 protein sequence, retaining the most common genes and DNA. V and J calls and clone size were set by TCRdb, not the authors. This sample holds about 74,000 distinct CDR3 sequences; more than 5.5% were observed only once. In total, the top ten clones hold around a third of the sample.

Interpreted using the paper, the treatment or condition label stands for: live attenuated yellow fever vaccine strain. PBMCs were isolated from peripheral blood using a standard Ficoll-Paque protocol. Dynabeads CD4 and CD8 positive selection kits were used to isolate the CD4 and CD8 T-cell fractions. TriZol was used to extract RNA from bulk PBMCs, CD4 and CD8 fractions, and dextramer-positive and dextramer-negative fractions. Reading from cysteine to phenylalanine, the CDR3 counts 17 amino acids. Just CDR3 DNA is preserved here, 51 bases in frame from base 1. V is pared back by 4 bases and J by 2 bases, with 17 bases lying between the germline termini. The germline V gene specifies MNHEY as CDR1 and SVGAGI as CDR2.

The chain was built from TRBV6-5 and TRBJ2-2; the D segment may tentatively be TRBD1 or TRBD2, each giving 6 matched bases. The source is a man in his late teens or twenties who received the YFV17D yellow fever vaccine. The source material was CD8+ T cells sorted from PBMCs, sampled 4 to 6 days after the first yellow fever vaccination. The CDR3 protein sequence reads: CASSFPGADYNTGELFF. Read as DNA, the sequence is TGTGCCAGCAGTTTCCCGGGGGCAGATTATAACACCGGGGAGCTGTTTTTT.